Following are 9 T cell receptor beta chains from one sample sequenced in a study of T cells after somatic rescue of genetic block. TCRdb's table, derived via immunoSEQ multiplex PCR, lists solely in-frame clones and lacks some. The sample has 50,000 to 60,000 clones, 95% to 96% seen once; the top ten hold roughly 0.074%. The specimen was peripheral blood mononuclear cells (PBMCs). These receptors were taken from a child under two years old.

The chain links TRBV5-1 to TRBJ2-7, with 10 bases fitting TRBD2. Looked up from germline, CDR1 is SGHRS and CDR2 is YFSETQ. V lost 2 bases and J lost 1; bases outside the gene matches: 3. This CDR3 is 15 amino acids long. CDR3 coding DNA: TGCGCCAGCAGCTTTACTAGCGGGGCTTCCTACGAGCAGTACTTC. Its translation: CASSFTSGASYEQYF.

The CDR3 loop is CASSPPGDRTPGNTIYF. CDR3 DNA sequence: TGTGCCAGCTCACCACCGGGGGACAGGACCCCTGGAAACACCATATATTTT. The chain combines TRBV18 with TRBJ1-3; 8 positions agree with TRBD1. J lost 2 bases, V lost 0 bases, and 6 bases had no gene match. The germline V gene has CDR1 KGHSH and CDR2 LQKENI. CDR3 size: 17 residues. Complete variable domain (other parts from reference TRBV18 and TRBJ1-3): NAGVMQNPRHLVRRRGQEARLRCSPMKGHSHVYWYRQLPEEGLKFMVYLQKENIIDESGMPKERFSAEFPKEGPSILRIQQVVRGDSAAYFCASSPPGDRTPGNTIYFGEGSWLTVV.

CDR3 region: CASSLQNSYEQYF. As DNA, the CDR3 is TGTGCCAGCAGCTTACAAAACTCCTACGAGCAGTACTTC. V usage is TRBV7-6 and J usage is TRBJ2-7, with D unclear. The CDR3 spans 13 residues. V lost 2 bases and J 0 bases, leaving 5 bases between the germline ends. The V gene's germline CDR1 is SGHVS and CDR2 FNYEAQ.

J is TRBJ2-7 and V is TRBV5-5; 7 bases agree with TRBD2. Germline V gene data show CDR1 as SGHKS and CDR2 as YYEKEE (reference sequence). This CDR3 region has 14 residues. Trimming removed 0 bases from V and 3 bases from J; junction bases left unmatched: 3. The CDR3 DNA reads TGTGCCAGCAGCTTGGACCTAGCGGACTACGAGCAGTACTTC. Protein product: CASSLDLADYEQYF. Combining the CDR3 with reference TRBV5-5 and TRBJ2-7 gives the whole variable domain DAGVTQSPTHLIKTRGQQVTLRCSPISGHKSVSWYQQVLGQGPQFIFQYYEKEERGRGNFPDRFSARQFPNYSSELNVNALLLGDSALYLCASSLDLADYEQYFGPGTRLTVT.

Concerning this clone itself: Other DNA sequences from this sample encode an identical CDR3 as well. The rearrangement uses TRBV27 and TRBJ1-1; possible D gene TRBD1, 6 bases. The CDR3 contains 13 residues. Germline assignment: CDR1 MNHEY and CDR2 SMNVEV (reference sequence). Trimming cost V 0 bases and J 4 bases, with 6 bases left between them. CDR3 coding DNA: TGTGCCAGCAGTTTATCAGGGGGCACTGAAGCTTTCTTT. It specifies CASSLSGGTEAFF.

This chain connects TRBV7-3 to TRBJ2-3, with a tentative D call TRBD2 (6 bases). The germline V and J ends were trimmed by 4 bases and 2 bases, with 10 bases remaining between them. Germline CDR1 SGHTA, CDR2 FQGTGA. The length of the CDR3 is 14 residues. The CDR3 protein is CASSSGTVTDTQYF. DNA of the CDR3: TGTGCCAGCAGCTCCGGGACTGTCACAGATACGCAGTATTTT.

CDR3 region: CASSLTSGSEQYF. As DNA, the CDR3 is TGCGCCAGCAGCTTGACTAGCGGGAGCGAGCAGTACTTC. The genes are TRBV5-1 and TRBJ2-7, with TRBD2 matching 11 bases. The germline V gene encodes CDR1 SGHRS and CDR2 YFSETQ. Germline trimming cut 1 base from V and 6 bases from J; bases unmatched to any gene: 0. The CDR3 totals 13 residues.

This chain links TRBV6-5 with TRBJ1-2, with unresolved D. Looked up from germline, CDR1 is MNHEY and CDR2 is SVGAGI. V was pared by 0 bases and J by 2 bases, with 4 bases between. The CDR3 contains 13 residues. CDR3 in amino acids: CASSYSGNYGYTF. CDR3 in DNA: TGTGCCAGCAGTTACTCCGGGAACTATGGCTACACCTTC.

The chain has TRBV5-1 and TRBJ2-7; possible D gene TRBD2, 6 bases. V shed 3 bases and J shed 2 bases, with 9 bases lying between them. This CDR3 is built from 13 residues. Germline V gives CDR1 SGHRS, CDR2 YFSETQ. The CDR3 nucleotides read TGCGCCAGCAGCTCGGGACTTACCTACGAGCAGTACTTC. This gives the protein CASSSGLTYEQYF.